The rows below give T cell receptor beta chains drawn from one sample of a study of blood T cell repertoires in COVID-19. This table comes from immunoSEQ multiplex PCR, and its TCRdb copy is limited to in-frame clones, with some not included. The sample has about 73,000 clones, 89% seen once. The sample was peripheral blood. The origin of the receptors is a man aged 80 or over with acute or convalescent COVID-19. Each CDR3 is given with its conserved first and last residue. Each record gives: clone size, D gene, J gene, V gene, CDR3 protein, CDR3 DNA. D genes are given only for firm matches. Expanded clones are given a class, and other clones once, few, many or no size at all.

once	TRBD2	TRBJ2-3	TRBV6-5	CASSYSGGSLTDTQYF	TGTGCCAGCAGTTACTCGGGAGGGTCCCTCACAGATACGCAGTATTTT
-	-	TRBJ2-7	TRBV6-1	CASSEGGTLAYEQYF	TGTGCCAGCAGTGAGGGGGGGACACTTGCCTACGAGCAGTACTTC
-	TRBD2	TRBJ2-3	TRBV13	CASSPWGGGTDTQYF	TGTGCCAGCAGCCCCTGGGGGGGAGGGACAGATACGCAGTATTTT
-	-	TRBJ1-3	TRBV9	CASSVNPGWGVGNTIYF	TGTGCCAGCAGCGTTAACCCAGGGTGGGGCGTTGGAAACACCATATATTTT
few	-	TRBJ1-3	TRBV11-2	CASSRDRNSGNTIYF	TGTGCCAGCAGTCGCGACAGGAACTCTGGAAACACCATATATTTT
-	TRBD1	TRBJ2-1	TRBV5-1	CASSPGTGGTNEQFF	TGCGCCAGCAGCCCCGGGACAGGGGGGACGAATGAGCAGTTCTTC
-	-	TRBJ1-5	TRBV19	CASSNRQNSNQPQHF	TGTGCCAGTAGTAACAGACAGAATAGCAATCAGCCCCAGCATTTT
-	-	TRBJ2-3	TRBV2	CASSEGSGTNADTQYF	TGTGCCAGCAGTGAGGGGTCCGGGACAAACGCAGATACGCAGTATTTT
-	-	TRBJ2-1	TRBV7-9	CASSHKDTIKLNEQFF	TGTGCCAGCAGCCATAAGGACACGATAAAGCTGAATGAGCAGTTCTTC
few	-	TRBJ2-5	TRBV2	CASSQKETQYF	TGTGCCAGCAGTCAGAAGGAGACCCAGTACTTC
-	TRBD1	TRBJ1-2	TRBV5-1	CASSLQGAQGYTF	TGCGCCAGCAGCTTACAGGGGGCGCAGGGCTACACCTTC
-	TRBD1	TRBJ1-2	TRBV4-1	CASSTGQDLGGYTF	TGCGCCAGCAGCACCGGACAGGATTTGGGCGGCTACACCTTC
-	-	TRBJ1-2	TRBV7-2	CASSFRRDTHYGYTF	TGTGCCAGCAGCTTTCGCCGGGATACTCATTATGGCTACACCTTC
-	-	TRBJ1-2	TRBV2	CASSPREAKNYGYTF	TGTGCCAGCAGTCCCCGGGAGGCGAAAAACTATGGCTACACCTTC
-	TRBD1	TRBJ1-1	TRBV3-1/TRBV3-2	CASSVTGGSDTEAFF	TGTGCCAGCAGTGTGACAGGGGGAAGTGACACTGAAGCTTTCTTT
-	TRBD1	TRBJ1-5	TRBV6-6	CASSYSGTGGGFQHF	TGTGCCAGCAGTTACTCGGGGACAGGGGGAGGGTTCCAGCATTTT
-	-	TRBJ1-5	TRBV19	CASSVGSSNNQPQHF	TGTGCCAGTAGTGTTGGGAGCTCAAACAATCAGCCCCAGCATTTT
-	TRBD1	TRBJ1-1	TRBV5-1	CASSLGTGTDRSAFF	TGCGCCAGCAGCTTGGGGACCGGGACAGACCGATCAGCTTTCTTT
-	-	TRBJ2-1	TRBV5-1	CASRQQDNNEQFF	TGCGCCAGCAGGCAACAGGATAACAATGAGCAGTTCTTC
-	TRBD1	TRBJ2-6	TRBV28	CASSSTTGAGANVLTF	TGTGCCAGCAGTTCTACTACAGGGGCTGGGGCCAACGTCCTGACTTTC
-	TRBD1	TRBJ1-4	TRBV6-5	CASSLDRGNEKLFF	TGTGCCAGCAGTTTGGACAGGGGAAATGAAAAACTGTTTTTT
-	TRBD2	TRBJ2-5	TRBV5-1	CASSTASGQETQYF	TGCGCCAGCAGCACTGCTAGCGGCCAAGAGACCCAGTACTTC
-	TRBD2	TRBJ2-7	TRBV5-1	CASSGLAGKQDEQYF	TGCGCCAGTTCTGGACTAGCGGGAAAACAGGACGAGCAGTACTTC
-	TRBD1	TRBJ1-4	TRBV30	CASTGTGNEKLFF	TGTGCGTCCACCGGGACAGGAAATGAAAAACTGTTTTTT
-	TRBD1	TRBJ1-2	TRBV30	CAWSVRAGGVGYTF	TGTGCCTGGAGTGTACGGGCAGGGGGCGTTGGCTACACCTTC
few	-	TRBJ1-5	TRBV30	CAWSQGLGNQPQHF	TGTGCCTGGTCACAGGGTTTGGGCAATCAGCCCCAGCATTTT
-	TRBD1	TRBJ1-2	TRBV7-8	CASSLAYRGRLKGYTF	TGTGCCAGCAGCTTAGCGTACAGGGGGCGCTTAAAGGGCTACACCTTC
-	-	TRBJ2-1	TRBV3-1/TRBV3-2	CASSLSQGSYNEQFF	TGTGCCAGCAGCCTGTCACAGGGCTCCTACAATGAGCAGTTCTTC
-	TRBD1	TRBJ1-2	TRBV29-1	CSVDSFGTGYGYTF	TGCAGCGTTGATAGTTTTGGGACAGGGTATGGCTACACCTTC
-	-	TRBJ1-1	TRBV11-3	CASSHSGDTEAFF	TGTGCCAGCAGTCATTCAGGGGATACTGAAGCTTTCTTT
-	-	TRBJ2-1	TRBV6-6	CASSPHSFGSSYNEQFF	TGTGCCAGCAGTCCTCACTCTTTTGGGAGCTCCTACAATGAGCAGTTCTTC
-	-	TRBJ1-4	TRBV2	CASSGQGIEKLFF	TGTGCCAGCAGTGGGCAGGGTATTGAAAAACTGTTTTTT
-	TRBD1	TRBJ1-5	TRBV6-5	CASRPGTGHNQPQHF	TGTGCCAGCAGGCCCGGGACAGGCCACAATCAGCCCCAGCATTTT
once	-	TRBJ2-7	TRBV3-1/TRBV3-2	CASGQHGSYEQYF	TGTGCCAGTGGACAGCACGGCTCCTACGAGCAGTACTTC
once	-	TRBJ1-1	TRBV5-8	CASSLEQSMNTEAFF	TGTGCCAGCAGCTTGGAACAGTCCATGAACACTGAAGCTTTCTTT
-	-	TRBJ1-6	TRBV21-1	CASSRDFYNSPLHF	TGTGCCAGCAGCCGGGACTTTTATAATTCACCCCTCCACTTT
-	TRBD1	TRBJ1-5	TRBV7-2	CASSLLRGQSQPQHF	TGTGCCAGCAGCTTACTCAGGGGGCAAAGTCAGCCCCAGCATTTT
-	-	TRBJ1-1	TRBV10-3	CAISEAEAFF	TGTGCCATCAGCGAAGCGGAGGCTTTCTTT
-	-	TRBJ1-1	TRBV5-1	CASSRDTPTTEAFF	TGCGCCAGCAGCAGGGACACCCCCACGACTGAAGCTTTCTTT
-	TRBD1	TRBJ2-7	TRBV19	CASSIGGTGLGSYEQYF	TGTGCCAGTAGTATCGGCGGGACAGGGCTCGGGTCCTACGAGCAGTACTTC
-	TRBD2	TRBJ2-1	TRBV7-6	CASSPLGGANNEQFF	TGTGCCAGCAGCCCCCTGGGAGGGGCCAACAATGAGCAGTTCTTC
-	-	TRBJ1-4	TRBV18	CASSANAGPELFF	TGTGCCAGCTCGGCCAATGCAGGGCCGGAACTGTTTTTT
-	-	TRBJ1-2	TRBV6-1	CASSDGQGGYGYTF	TGTGCCAGCAGTGATGGGCAGGGAGGGTATGGCTACACCTTC
-	-	TRBJ1-5	TRBV19	CASSMGGRNNQPQHF	TGTGCCAGTAGTATGGGGGGAAGGAACAATCAGCCCCAGCATTTT
-	-	TRBJ2-1	TRBV28	CASSEATGPYNEQFF	TGTGCCAGCAGTGAGGCAACAGGGCCCTACAATGAGCAGTTCTTC
-	-	TRBJ1-1	TRBV19	CASSTRQVNTEAFF	TGTGCCAGTAGTACCCGACAGGTGAACACTGAAGCTTTCTTT
-	TRBD2	TRBJ2-7	TRBV29-1	CSVEKRGGNYEQYF	TGCAGCGTTGAAAAGCGGGGGGGGAACTACGAGCAGTACTTC
-	-	TRBJ1-1	TRBV27	CASSIAGNTEAFF	TGTGCCAGCAGCATCGCCGGGAACACTGAAGCTTTCTTT
once	-	TRBJ1-2	TRBV7-8	CASSSLGPNYGYTF	TGTGCCAGCAGCTCGTTGGGGCCAAACTATGGCTACACCTTC
-	TRBD1	TRBJ1-5	TRBV19	CASDHRGVQPQHF	TGTGCCAGTGACCACAGGGGAGTTCAGCCCCAGCATTTT
-	TRBD2	TRBJ2-2	TRBV5-1	CASSFAREGGELFF	TGCGCCAGCAGCTTCGCCAGGGAGGGCGGGGAGCTGTTTTTT